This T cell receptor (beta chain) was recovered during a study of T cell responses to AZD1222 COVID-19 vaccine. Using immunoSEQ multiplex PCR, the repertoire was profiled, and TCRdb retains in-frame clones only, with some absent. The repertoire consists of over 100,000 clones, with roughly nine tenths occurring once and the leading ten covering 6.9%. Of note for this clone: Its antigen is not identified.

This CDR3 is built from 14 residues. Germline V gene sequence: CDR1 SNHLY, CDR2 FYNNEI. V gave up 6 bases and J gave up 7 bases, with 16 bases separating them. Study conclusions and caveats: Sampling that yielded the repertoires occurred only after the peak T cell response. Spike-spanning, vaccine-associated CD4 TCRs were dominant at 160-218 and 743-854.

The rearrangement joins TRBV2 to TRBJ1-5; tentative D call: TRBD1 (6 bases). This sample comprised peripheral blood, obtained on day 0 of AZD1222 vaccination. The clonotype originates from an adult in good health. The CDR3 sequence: CASRNREVGQPQHF. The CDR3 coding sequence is TGTGCCAGCAGGAACAGGGAGGTAGGACAGCCCCAGCATTTT. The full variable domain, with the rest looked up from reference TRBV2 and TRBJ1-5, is EPEVTQTPSHQVTQMGQEVILRCVPISNHLYFYWYRQILGQKVEFLVSFYNNEISEKSEIFDDQFSVERPDGSNFTLKIRSTKLEDSAMYFCASRNREVGQPQHFGDGTRLSIL.